Presented here are 15 T cell receptor beta chains from one specimen sequenced in a study of technical replicates of blood from a handful of donors. Assay used: immunoSEQ multiplex PCR; TCRdb lists only in-frame clones, some missing. Among tens of thousands of clones listed, just over 90% were seen once. Sample: T cells isolated from PBMCs. The source is a human donor in good health.

This chain connects TRBV27 to TRBJ2-1; 8 bases align to TRBD2. Germline V gene data show CDR1 as MNHEY and CDR2 as SMNVEV (reference sequence). Trimming cost V 8 bases and J 9 bases; bases outside gene matches: 9. This CDR3 spans 13 amino acids. In DNA form, the CDR3 reads TGTGCCAGCTGCGTTACGGGAGGGGGTGAGCAGTTCTTC. Protein: CASCVTGGGEQFF.

This clone appeared once. As the CDR3 is not closed by the conserved phenylalanine or tryptophan, this likely results from a read error. It is unclear where the CDR3 begins or ends on the DNA, so no DNA is shown, and the CDR3 is as TCRdb lists it. The chain combines TRBV5-3 with TRBJ1-4; the listed D gene, TRBD1, was not tested against the DNA. Being an ORF, TRBV5-3 has a function that is uncertain. A total of 18 residues make up the CDR3, ends included. CDR3 sequence: CARSLRGATGWGEKLFFG.

The V gene is TRBV27, the J gene TRBJ2-3, with D possibly TRBD2 on 5 matching bases. The ends were cut back, 5 bases at V and 6 bases at J, with 9 bases in the middle. CDR3 length: 12 amino acids. Looked up from germline, CDR1 is MNHEY and CDR2 is SMNVEV (reference sequence). CDR3 residues: CASSVRGDTQYF. The CDR3 nucleotides are TGTGCCAGCAGTGTAAGAGGGGATACGCAGTATTTT.

CDR3 protein: CASSLGAQPQHF. The CDR3 region has the DNA TGTGCCAGCAGCTTGGGGGCTCAGCCCCAGCATTTT. The V and J genes are TRBV5-6 and TRBJ1-5, with D hard to call. CDR3 length: 12 residues. The germline V and J ends were trimmed by 0 bases and 6 bases, with 4 bases remaining between them. The germline gives CDR1 SGHDT, CDR2 YYEEEE.

The chain employs TRBV5-1 and TRBJ2-4, with 11 bases identical to TRBD1. Germline V CDR1 and CDR2: SGHRS, YFSETQ. Trimming removed 0 bases from V and 0 bases from J; junction bases left unmatched: 8. The CDR3 has 19 residues. The CDR3 reads CASSLVGGTGGVAKNIQYF. The DNA of the CDR3 is TGCGCCAGCAGCTTGGTTGGGGGGACAGGGGGTGTAGCCAAAAACATTCAGTACTTC.

The chain is built from TRBV4-1 and TRBJ2-3; 13 bases match TRBD2. Per the germline V gene, CDR1 is MGHRA and CDR2 is YSYEKL. This CDR3 is built from 16 residues. J was trimmed by 2 bases and V by 5 bases; bases with no gene match: 4. CDR3 region: CASSLGLAGLTDTQYF. The CDR3 DNA is TGCGCCAGCAGCTTGGGACTAGCGGGACTCACAGATACGCAGTATTTT.

The chain employs TRBV5-1 and TRBJ2-7, with 7 bases lining up with TRBD1. V lost 4 bases to trimming and J lost 5 bases; unmatched junction nucleotides: 6. Germline V CDR1 and CDR2: SGHRS, YFSETQ. This CDR3 comprises 13 residues. As DNA, the CDR3 is TGCGCCAGCAGCCGTGGGACAGCTAACGAGCAGTACTTC. Its translation is CASSRGTANEQYF.

The chain employs TRBV5-1 and TRBJ2-5, with D maybe TRBD2 (6 bases). Germline V gene data show CDR1 as SGHRS and CDR2 as YFSETQ. V lost 4 bases, J lost 3 bases, and 13 bases lay in between. The CDR3 is made up of 14 amino acids. The CDR3 reads CASSGGTGEETQYF. CDR3 nucleotide sequence: TGCGCCAGCAGCGGCGGGACCGGCGAAGAGACCCAGTACTTC.

V gene TRBV6-4 combines with J gene TRBJ2-1, with D perhaps matching TRBD2 (6 bases). This CDR3 has 15 residues. CDR1 is MRHNA and CDR2 is SNTAGT in the germline V gene. The V end was cut by 0 bases, the J end by 6 bases, with 12 bases between. In nucleotides, the CDR3 is TGTGCCAGCAGTGACTCTAGCGGTACCGGCAATGAGCAGTTCTTC. It yields the protein CASSDSSGTGNEQFF.

V and J are TRBV19 and TRBJ2-3; 8 positions agree with TRBD2. V lost 3 bases to trimming and J lost 5 bases; unmatched junction nucleotides: 7. The CDR3 has 15 residues. Germline V gene lookup returns CDR1 LNHDA and CDR2 SQIVND (reference sequence). This chain's CDR3 is CASSMLAGGGDTQYF. The DNA for the CDR3 is TGTGCCAGTAGTATGTTGGCGGGAGGAGGAGATACGCAGTATTTT. The full variable domain, rest sourced from reference TRBV19 and TRBJ2-3, is DGGITQSPKYLFRKEGQNVTLSCEQNLNHDAMYWYRQDPGQGLRLIYYSQIVNDFQKGDIAEGYSVSREKKESFPLTVTSAQKNPTAFYLCASSMLAGGGDTQYFGPGTRLTVL.

The chain recombines TRBV11-3 with TRBJ2-1, with 11 positions matching TRBD2. The V and J ends lost 0 bases and 5 bases, in that order; junction bases with no gene match: 3. Germline V CDR1 and CDR2: SGHNT, YENEEA. The CDR3 is made up of 16 amino acids. The CDR3 reads CASSLDPTSGDNEQFF. CDR3 in DNA: TGTGCCAGCAGCTTAGACCCGACTAGCGGGGACAATGAGCAGTTCTTC.

The chain couples TRBV5-1 to TRBJ1-1; a weak D match, TRBD1 (6 bases). Germline CDR1 reads SGHRS; CDR2 reads YFSETQ. The CDR3 length is 15 residues. V shed 0 bases and J shed 4 bases, with 13 bases lying between them. CDR3 DNA: TGCGCCAGCAGCTTGGGCGGGGGGCTTAGCACTGAAGCTTTCTTT. This codes for CASSLGGGLSTEAFF.

This sequence joins TRBV2 and TRBJ2-1; TRBD2 aligns across 10 bases. The CDR3 totals 15 residues. Trimming at V came to 8 bases and at J to 4 bases, leaving 8 bases not matched to a gene. Germline CDR1 is SNHLY and CDR2 is FYNNEI. The CDR3 region has the DNA TGTGCCAGCGCCCCGGGACTAGCGCCTTACAATGAGCAGTTCTTC. Amino acids: CASAPGLAPYNEQFF.

J is TRBJ2-7 and V is TRBV29-1; maybe TRBD2 (6 bases). CDR1 and CDR2 from the germline V gene are SQVTM and ANQGSEA. The V gene lost 4 bases and the J gene lost 3 bases, with 13 bases spanning the gap. This CDR3 is built from 13 residues. The CDR3 region has the DNA TGCAGCGTTGTTTGGGGGGTGCACTACGAGCAGTACTTC. Translated: CSVVWGVHYEQYF.

The chain links TRBV21-1 to TRBJ2-2; the D segment call TRBD1 is taken from the table without a DNA check. TRBV21-1 is classified as a pseudogene. This CDR3 comprises 16 residues. The DNA of the CDR3 is TGTGCCGGTTCGACAGGGGGCGAAGCGGCCACCGGGGAGCTGTTTTTT. This translates into CAGSTGGEAATGELFF.